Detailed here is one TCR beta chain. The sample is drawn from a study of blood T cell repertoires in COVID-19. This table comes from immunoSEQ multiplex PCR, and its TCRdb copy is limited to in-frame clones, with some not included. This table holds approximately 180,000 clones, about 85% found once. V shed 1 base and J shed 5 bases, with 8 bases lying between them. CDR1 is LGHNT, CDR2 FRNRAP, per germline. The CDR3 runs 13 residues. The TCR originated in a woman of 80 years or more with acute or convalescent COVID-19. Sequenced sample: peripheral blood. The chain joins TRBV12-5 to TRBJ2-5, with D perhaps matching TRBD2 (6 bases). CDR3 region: CASGLGGVETQYF. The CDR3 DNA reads TGTGCTAGTGGTTTGGGGGGGGTGGAGACCCAGTACTTC. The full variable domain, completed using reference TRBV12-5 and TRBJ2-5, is DARVTQTPRHKVTEMGQEVTMRCQPILGHNTVFWYRQTMMQGLELLAYFRNRAPLDDSGMPKDRFSAEMPDATLATLKIQPSEPRDSAVYFCASGLGGVETQYFGPGTRLLVL.